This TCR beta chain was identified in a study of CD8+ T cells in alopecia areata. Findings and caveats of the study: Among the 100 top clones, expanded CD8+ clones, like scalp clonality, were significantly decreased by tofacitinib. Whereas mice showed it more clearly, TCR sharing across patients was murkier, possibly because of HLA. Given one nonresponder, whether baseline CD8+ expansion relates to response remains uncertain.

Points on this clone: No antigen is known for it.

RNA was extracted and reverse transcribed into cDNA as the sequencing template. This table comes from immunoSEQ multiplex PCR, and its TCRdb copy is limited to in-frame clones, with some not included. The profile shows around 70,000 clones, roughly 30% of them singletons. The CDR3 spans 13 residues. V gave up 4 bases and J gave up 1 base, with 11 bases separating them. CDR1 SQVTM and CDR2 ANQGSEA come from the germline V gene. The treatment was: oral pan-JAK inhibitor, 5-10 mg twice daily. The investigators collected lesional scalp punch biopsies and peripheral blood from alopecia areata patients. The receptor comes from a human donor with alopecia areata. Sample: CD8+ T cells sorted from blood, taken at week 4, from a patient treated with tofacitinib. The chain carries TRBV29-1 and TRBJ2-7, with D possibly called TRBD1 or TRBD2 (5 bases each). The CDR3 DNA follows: TGCAGCGTTGTCCCGGGACGTTCCTACGAGCAGTACTTC. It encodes CSVVPGRSYEQYF.